These 6 T cell receptor beta chains originate from one sample sequenced in a study of cytotoxic CD8 clonotypes in ibrutinib-treated CLL. Clones were read by immunoSEQ multiplex PCR, and TCRdb kept only the in-frame ones, dropping some. The top ten hold 7.6% of the sample, which has over 130,000 clones, 80% seen once. This specimen was PBMCs, taken after 36 months of ibrutinib treatment. The receptors originated from a human donor with chronic lymphocytic leukemia.

This clone was counted between two and nine times. The identical CDR3 is also encoded by other nucleotide sequences in the sample. The gene calls are TRBV15 and TRBJ1-1; no clear D. From germline, CDR1 is LNHNV and CDR2 YYDKDF (reference sequence). Trimming took off 6 bases at V and 2 bases at J, with 7 bases between the two ends. The CDR3 runs 12 residues. CDR3: CATSPENTEAFF. The CDR3 coding sequence is TGTGCCACCAGTCCGGAAAACACTGAAGCTTTCTTT. Full variable domain (remainder filled in from reference TRBV15 and TRBJ1-1): DAMVIQNPRYQVTQFGKPVTLSCSQTLNHNVMYWYQQKSSQAPKLLFHYYDKDFNNEADTPDNFQSRRPNTSFCFLDIRSPGLGDTAMYLCATSPENTEAFFGQGTRLTVV.

The V and J genes are TRBV7-6 and TRBJ1-3, with 8 bases fitting TRBD1. CDR3 size: 15 residues. CDR1 is SGHVS and CDR2 is FNYEAQ in the germline V gene. V lost 5 bases, J lost 3 bases, and 6 bases stayed unmatched. The CDR3 sequence: CASSAGTGRGNTIYF. CDR3 sequence (DNA): TGTGCCAGCAGCGCCGGGACAGGACGTGGAAACACCATATATTTT.

The chain is built from TRBV10-3 and TRBJ2-1; 10 positions agree with TRBD2. CDR3 length: 17 amino acids. J gave up 2 bases and V 9 bases, and 13 bases lay outside the gene matches. Germline assignment: CDR1 ENHRY and CDR2 SYGVKD. Here the CDR3 DNA reads TGTGCCATAAGAGGGGCTAGCGGGGGTCCCCCCTACAATGAGCAGTTCTTC. It translates to CAIRGASGGPPYNEQFF.

This sequence joins TRBV5-1 and TRBJ1-1; D is ambiguous. V gave up 4 bases and J gave up 0 bases, with 10 bases separating them. From germline, CDR1 is SGHRS and CDR2 YFSETQ. The CDR3 sequence is 14 residues long. The CDR3 nucleotides are TGCGCCAGCAGCCTCGCAAACATGAACACTGAAGCTTTCTTT. It yields the protein CASSLANMNTEAFF.

This chain uses TRBV5-6 with TRBJ2-6; 14 nucleotides agree with TRBD2. J lost 9 bases, V lost 3 bases, and 8 bases had no gene match. The germline CDR1 and CDR2 sequences are SGHDT and YYEEEE. The length of the CDR3 is 17 residues. The CDR3 reads CASSWMRTSGGINVLTF. The CDR3 region has the DNA TGTGCCAGCAGCTGGATGCGGACTAGCGGGGGGATCAACGTCCTGACTTTC.

The chain recombines TRBV28 with TRBJ1-3; no clear D gene. V lost 4 bases, J lost 2 bases, and 9 bases lay in between. The CDR3 consists of 14 residues. CDR1 is MDHEN, CDR2 SYDVKM, per germline. This chain's CDR3 is CASSSSWAGNTIYF. For the CDR3, the DNA is TGTGCCAGCAGTTCCAGTTGGGCTGGAAACACCATATATTTT.